Listed below are T cell receptor beta chains from one sample, sequenced in a study of blood T cell repertoires in COVID-19. Sequencing was performed with immunoSEQ multiplex PCR; in TCRdb, only in-frame clones are kept and a portion is missing. In the table there are a few hundred thousand clones, 70% to 90% of which are singletons. Sequenced material: peripheral blood. These receptors were taken from a woman aged 55-69 years with acute or convalescent COVID-19. Each CDR3 is given with its conserved first and last residue. Fields, in order: J gene, V gene, clone size, D gene, CDR3 protein, CDR3 DNA. A D gene is named only where the DNA matches it firmly. Clone size is stated in some rows and not others, as once, few, many or a class when expanded.

J gene: TRBJ2-2; V gene: TRBV5-5; clone size: .; D gene: .; CDR3 protein: CASSSIGSNTGELFF; CDR3 DNA: TGTGCCAGCAGCTCAATCGGGTCGAACACCGGGGAGCTGTTTTTT
J gene: TRBJ2-1; V gene: TRBV2; clone size: .; D gene: .; CDR3 protein: CASSNSTGKLEQFF; CDR3 DNA: TGTGCCAGCAGTAATTCGACTGGAAAGCTTGAGCAGTTCTTC
J gene: TRBJ2-1; V gene: TRBV19; clone size: .; D gene: TRBD2; CDR3 protein: CASGLAGGYNEQFF; CDR3 DNA: TGTGCCAGTGGACTAGCGGGAGGGTACAATGAGCAGTTCTTC
J gene: TRBJ1-6; V gene: TRBV5-1; clone size: .; D gene: .; CDR3 protein: CASSSGDSYNSPLHF; CDR3 DNA: TGCGCCAGCAGCTCCGGGGACTCCTATAATTCACCCCTCCACTTT
J gene: TRBJ2-4; V gene: TRBV12-3/TRBV12-4; clone size: .; D gene: TRBD1; CDR3 protein: CASSSGGVPIQYF; CDR3 DNA: TGTGCCAGCAGTTCAGGGGGTGTTCCCATTCAGTACTTC
J gene: TRBJ2-4; V gene: TRBV3-1/TRBV3-2; clone size: .; D gene: .; CDR3 protein: CASSQPRVGKNIQYF; CDR3 DNA: TGTGCCAGCAGCCAACCCAGGGTGGGCAAAAACATTCAGTACTTC
J gene: TRBJ2-3; V gene: TRBV28; clone size: .; D gene: .; CDR3 protein: CASSLRGNTDTQYF; CDR3 DNA: TGTGCCAGCAGTTTACGAGGAAACACAGATACGCAGTATTTT
J gene: TRBJ1-2; V gene: TRBV24-1; clone size: .; D gene: TRBD1; CDR3 protein: CATSDSTGLANYGYTF; CDR3 DNA: TGTGCCACCAGTGACTCGACAGGGTTAGCTAACTATGGCTACACCTTC
J gene: TRBJ2-2; V gene: TRBV9; clone size: .; D gene: TRBD1; CDR3 protein: CASSSRTGVTGELFF; CDR3 DNA: TGTGCCAGCAGCTCAAGGACAGGAGTCACCGGGGAGCTGTTTTTT
J gene: TRBJ1-4; V gene: TRBV29-1; clone size: .; D gene: TRBD1; CDR3 protein: CSVEQGAGEKLFF; CDR3 DNA: TGCAGCGTTGAACAGGGGGCGGGGGAAAAACTGTTTTTT
J gene: TRBJ2-3; V gene: TRBV5-1; clone size: .; D gene: TRBD2; CDR3 protein: CASSSSFSGSSGTDTQYF; CDR3 DNA: TGCGCCAGCAGCTCGTCATTTAGCGGGAGTAGTGGCACAGATACGCAGTATTTT
J gene: TRBJ2-2; V gene: TRBV11-2; clone size: once; D gene: .; CDR3 protein: CASSFGWGELFF; CDR3 DNA: TGTGCCAGCAGCTTCGGTTGGGGGGAGCTGTTTTTT
J gene: TRBJ2-3; V gene: TRBV10-3; clone size: .; D gene: TRBD1; CDR3 protein: CAIQESNRGNADTQYF; CDR3 DNA: TGTGCCATCCAGGAGTCAAACAGGGGGAACGCAGATACGCAGTATTTT
J gene: TRBJ2-1; V gene: TRBV29-1; clone size: .; D gene: TRBD2; CDR3 protein: CSVESGLAGGSYNEQFF; CDR3 DNA: TGCAGCGTTGAATCTGGACTAGCGGGCGGCTCCTACAATGAGCAGTTCTTC
J gene: TRBJ2-3; V gene: TRBV5-1; clone size: .; D gene: TRBD2; CDR3 protein: CASSFNQRGALKDTQYF; CDR3 DNA: TGCGCCAGCAGCTTCAACCAGCGGGGGGCCCTCAAGGATACGCAGTATTTT
J gene: TRBJ1-3; V gene: TRBV7-2; clone size: .; D gene: TRBD1; CDR3 protein: CASSNRDRWNTIYF; CDR3 DNA: TGTGCCAGCAGCAACCGGGACAGATGGAACACCATATATTTT
J gene: TRBJ2-3; V gene: TRBV5-1; clone size: .; D gene: TRBD1; CDR3 protein: CASSFGTGDTDTQYF; CDR3 DNA: TGCGCCAGCAGCTTCGGGACAGGGGATACAGATACGCAGTATTTT
J gene: TRBJ2-7; V gene: TRBV6-5; clone size: .; D gene: TRBD2; CDR3 protein: CASSYSGSGGTFEQYF; CDR3 DNA: TGTGCCAGCAGTTACTCTGGTAGCGGGGGGACTTTCGAGCAGTACTTC
J gene: TRBJ2-1; V gene: TRBV11-3; clone size: .; D gene: TRBD1; CDR3 protein: CASSPHRDSKEQFF; CDR3 DNA: TGTGCCAGCAGCCCCCACCGGGACAGCAAAGAGCAGTTCTTC